The sequence of this TCR beta chain was determined in a study of beta chain features in type 1 diabetes. Expressed TCRB transcripts were sequenced because the entire RNA isolate underwent reverse transcription. The data were produced by immunoSEQ multiplex PCR, yet TCRdb's version contains in-frame clones alone and is incomplete. The sample has 300,000 to 350,000 clones, around a fifth seen once. Notes on this clone: What it binds is unknown.

Study-level points and caveats: TCRB CDR3s from Type 1 diabetes patients were moderately but significantly shorter in all four CD4+ subsets. The study notes PCR might favor shorter templates equally in patients and controls. A potential influence of HLA type upon TCRB rearrangement remained unresolved herein.

The CDR3 length is 17 residues. Germline V CDR1 and CDR2: KGHSH, LQKENI. The V gene end was trimmed by 0 bases and the J gene end by 0 bases; junction bases not matched to a gene: 5. CD4+ cells of the naive, central memory, regulatory and stem cell-like memory types were sorted via CD45RO/CCR7/CD25/CD127/CD95/CD27. Material for sequencing was naive CD4+ T cells from blood. V and J are TRBV18 and TRBJ1-1, with TRBD1 identical over 9 bases. This clonotype was obtained from a woman aged 18-29 years in good health. The CDR3 loop reads CASSPPGQGSMNTEAFF. The CDR3 bases are TGTGCCAGCTCACCACCGGGACAGGGCTCCATGAACACTGAAGCTTTCTTT. Variable domain in full (rest from reference TRBV18 and TRBJ1-1): NAGVMQNPRHLVRRRGQEARLRCSPMKGHSHVYWYRQLPEEGLKFMVYLQKENIIDESGMPKERFSAEFPKEGPSILRIQQVVRGDSAAYFCASSPPGQGSMNTEAFFGQGTRLTVV.